A single sample is the source of the 10 T cell receptor beta chains below, sequenced in a study of blood T cell repertoires in COVID-19. Sequencing used immunoSEQ multiplex PCR; TCRdb keeps in-frame clones, though not all of them. This table holds about 390,000 clones, 70% to 90% found once. The sequencing input was peripheral blood. These receptors were collected from a woman between 55 and 75 years old with COVID-19, enrolled during active disease.

As concerns this clone: This sample includes further DNA sequences coding for the same CDR3. J is TRBJ1-5 and V is TRBV9; 7 nucleotides match TRBD1. Germline V gene data show CDR1 as SGDLS and CDR2 as YYNGEE. This CDR3 is built from 15 residues. J gave up 2 bases and V 0 bases, and 2 bases lay outside the gene matches. DNA of the CDR3: TGTGCCAGCAGCGTAGGACAGGGAGGCAATCAGCCCCAGCATTTT. Amino acid sequence: CASSVGQGGNQPQHF.

This sequence joins TRBV5-1 and TRBJ2-2, with D possibly being TRBD2 (6 bases). CDR3 length: 15 residues. Germline CDR1 is SGHRS and CDR2 is YFSETQ. V was cut by 5 bases and J by 3 bases, with 14 bases left in between. The CDR3, as DNA: TGCGCCAGCAGGTTGTTGCCGGGGGACACCGGGGAGCTGTTTTTT. As protein: CASRLLPGDTGELFF.

The genes are TRBV5-6 and TRBJ1-2; 11 bases agree with TRBD1. Trimming cost V 4 bases and J 6 bases; bases outside gene matches: 2. Germline CDR1 is SGHDT and CDR2 is YYEEEE. The CDR3 consists of 13 residues. The DNA of the CDR3 is TGTGCCAGCAGCCCGGACAGGGGGCATGGCTACACCTTC. It translates to CASSPDRGHGYTF.

CDR3 amino acids: CASTKPDSTETQYF. The CDR3 DNA is TGTGCCAGCACCAAGCCGGACTCAACGGAGACCCAGTACTTC. V and J are TRBV28 and TRBJ2-5; a weak D match, TRBD2 (5 bases). Trimming stripped 7 bases from V and 5 bases from J, with 17 bases between. This CDR3 spans 14 amino acids. Germline CDR1 MDHEN, CDR2 SYDVKM.

The chain combines TRBV14 with TRBJ1-6; no clear D gene. The V end was cut by 0 bases, the J end by 13 bases, with 7 bases between. Germline assignment: CDR1 SGHDN and CDR2 FVKESK. This CDR3 region has 12 residues. Here the CDR3 DNA reads TGTGCCAGCAGCCAAGATCTTCTTCCCCTCCACTTT. It specifies CASSQDLLPLHF.

The chain has TRBV6-5 and TRBJ2-1; 7 bases map to TRBD1. Losses at the gene ends were 2 bases for V and 0 bases for J; bases not matched to a gene: 4. This CDR3 has 16 amino acids. Germline V gives CDR1 MNHEY, CDR2 SVGAGI. The CDR3 region is CASSYSGTVSYNEQFF. CDR3 nucleotides: TGTGCCAGCAGTTACAGTGGGACAGTCTCCTACAATGAGCAGTTCTTC.

The rearrangement joins TRBV7-9 to TRBJ2-2; D perhaps matches TRBD1 (6 bases). Trimming cost V 7 bases and J 1 base, with 13 bases left between them. Germline values: CDR1 SEHNR, CDR2 FQNEAQ (reference sequence). This CDR3 is 15 amino acids long. CDR3 sequence (DNA): TGTGCCAGCAATACAGGGTATGGGAACACCGGGGAGCTGTTTTTT. Translation: CASNTGYGNTGELFF.

This sequence joins TRBV6-6 and TRBJ1-5; TRBD1 matches 9 bases. The CDR3 has 15 residues. V lost 2 bases, J lost 7 bases, and 6 bases stayed unmatched. Germline CDR1 reads MNHNY; CDR2 reads SVGAGI (reference sequence). The CDR3 here is CASSYGRQGGQPQHF. For the CDR3, the DNA is TGTGCCAGCAGTTACGGAAGACAGGGGGGGCAGCCCCAGCATTTT.

In DNA form, the CDR3 reads TGTGCCAGCAGCTTAGGGGAGGATAGCAATCAGCCCCAGCATTTT. The encoded protein is CASSLGEDSNQPQHF. The V and J genes are TRBV7-8 and TRBJ1-5, with D unclear. With 1 base removed from V and 0 bases from J, the gap between germline ends came to 7 bases. The CDR3 covers 15 residues. Germline V CDR1 and CDR2: SGHVS, FQNEAQ.

This rearrangement joins TRBV5-1 to TRBJ2-3; the match to TRBD2 covers 7 bases. There are 14 residues in the CDR3. Germline CDR1 and CDR2: SGHRS and YFSETQ. Trimming removed 6 bases from V and 4 bases from J; junction bases left unmatched: 8. CDR3 coding DNA: TGCGCCAGCAAATTGGGGGGGATCGCAGATACGCAGTATTTT. Translating gives CASKLGGIADTQYF.